Below are 27 T cell receptor beta chains sequenced from a single sample in a study of blood T cell repertoires in COVID-19 (dated by TCRdb to 2020 to 2021). The library was built by means of the immunoSEQ multiplex PCR assay. The source is immuneACCESS, and TCRdb retained only in-frame sequences with V and J called. Part of the clones is not carried over; for the studies checked, unresolved V genes explain less than half of this, and the remainder is unexplained. This sample holds about 200,000 clones; about 85% were observed only once. Of the sample, 9.5% to 13% is held by the ten largest clones. The sample taken for sequencing was peripheral blood. The receptors derive from a woman aged 50 to 60 with COVID-19, enrolled during active disease.

This clone was observed a handful of times. The gene calls are TRBV19 and TRBJ2-7, with TRBD1 matching 11 bases. Germline CDR1 reads LNHDA; CDR2 reads SQIVND (reference sequence). Germline trimming cut 8 bases from V and 3 bases from J; bases unmatched to any gene: 3. The CDR3 has 13 residues. The CDR3 DNA reads TGTGCCAGTTCCGGGACAGGGGGCTACGAGCAGTACGTC. It yields the protein CASSGTGGYEQYV.

This chain joins TRBV4-3 and TRBJ2-4, with 7 bases that match TRBD1. The V gene end was trimmed by 0 bases and the J gene end by 4 bases; junction bases not matched to a gene: 6. This CDR3 region has 16 residues. The germline V gene encodes CDR1 LGHNA and CDR2 YSLEER. DNA for the CDR3: TGCGCCAGCAGCCAAGACATTACGACAGGGAAAAACATTCAGTACTTC. It yields the protein CASSQDITTGKNIQYF.

This chain joins TRBV28 and TRBJ1-5; TRBD1 is a possible D gene (5 bases). Germline lookup yields CDR1 MDHEN and CDR2 SYDVKM. V lost 6 bases and J lost 5, with 11 bases in between. The CDR3 spans 13 residues. CDR3 residues: CASSFGRDQPQHF. Written as DNA, the CDR3 is TGTGCCAGCAGCTTTGGCAGGGATCAGCCCCAGCATTTT.

The chain is built from TRBV6-1 and TRBJ2-6; D might be TRBD2 (6 bases). The CDR3 extends over 16 amino acids. Germline CDR1 and CDR2: MNHNS and SASEGT. V was shortened by 3 bases and J by 0 bases, with 9 bases between the two germline ends. DNA for the CDR3: TGTGCCAGCAGTGAGGGACTGAGCTCTGGGGCCAACGTCCTGACTTTC. It translates to CASSEGLSSGANVLTF.

The V call is TRBV10-3, the J call TRBJ2-1; D call uncertain. V lost 6 bases to trimming and J lost 7 bases, with 16 bases between them. Germline V gene data show CDR1 as ENHRY and CDR2 as SYGVKD. The CDR3 runs 14 residues. The CDR3 DNA is TGTGCCATCAGCAACTCCTCTGCTTGGAATGAGCAGTTCTTC. Translated, it gives CAISNSSAWNEQFF.

The chain couples TRBV6-2 or TRBV6-3 to TRBJ1-6; the D is unclear. V lost 0 bases to trimming and J lost 0 bases, with 9 bases between them. Germline CDR1 and CDR2: MNHEY and SVGEGT. The CDR3 loop spans 17 amino acids. The CDR3 reads CASSYSQASSYNSPLHF. CDR3 bases: TGTGCCAGCAGTTACTCGCAGGCGAGCTCCTATAATTCACCCCTCCACTTT.

The chain is built from TRBV18 and TRBJ1-1; D remains ambiguous. Germline V CDR1 and CDR2: KGHSH, LQKENI. This CDR3 has 18 amino acids. Trimming shortened V by 2 bases and J by 5 bases, and 24 bases separated the two germline ends. Here the CDR3 reads CASSPIVWRRRLLTEAFF. The CDR3 nucleotides are TGTGCCAGCTCACCAATCGTTTGGCGCAGGAGGCTTTTAACTGAAGCTTTCTTT.

With respect to this clone: This same CDR3 is encoded by further DNA sequences in the sample. This sequence joins TRBV4-2 and TRBJ2-1, with D unclear. Looked up from germline, CDR1 is LGHNA and CDR2 is YNFKEQ. The CDR3 is made up of 14 amino acids. The V gene lost 1 base and the J gene lost 5 bases, with 9 bases spanning the gap. In nucleotides, the CDR3 is TGTGCCAGCAGCCAAGGCGCCCGCAACAATGAGCAGTTCTTC. Amino acids: CASSQGARNNEQFF.

This chain connects TRBV7-2 to TRBJ2-2; weak D call: TRBD2 (7 bases). This CDR3 contains 14 residues. V lost 3 bases, J lost 6 bases, and 11 bases lay in between. The V gene's germline CDR1 is SGHTA and CDR2 FQGNSA. The CDR3 DNA is TGTGCCAGCAGCTTCCCCGGGGGGCCCGGGGAGCTGTTTTTT. Encoded protein: CASSFPGGPGELFF.

This clone was detected once. The chain couples TRBV27 to TRBJ2-3, with 8 bases fitting TRBD2. Trimming cost V 4 bases and J 6 bases; bases outside gene matches: 3. Germline CDR1 and CDR2: MNHEY and SMNVEV (reference sequence). The CDR3 is 13 amino acids. In DNA form, the CDR3 reads TGTGCCAGCAGTTGGGCTAGCGGGGATACGCAGTATTTT. Protein product: CASSWASGDTQYF.

The chain combines TRBV19 with TRBJ1-2, with D perhaps TRBD1 (6 bases). Germline V gives CDR1 LNHDA, CDR2 SQIVND (reference sequence). CDR3 length equals 13 residues. Trimming stripped 3 bases from V and 5 bases from J, with 10 bases between. In DNA, the CDR3 is TGTGCCAGTAGTATGGGGGCAGGGTATGGCTACACCTTC. Its translation: CASSMGAGYGYTF.

This chain connects TRBV11-2 to TRBJ2-2; weak D call: TRBD2 (6 bases). The V gene's germline CDR1 is SGHAT and CDR2 FQNNGV. V lost 5 bases and J lost 4, with 14 bases in between. This CDR3 spans 15 amino acids. CDR3 amino acids: CASSPRDFSTGELFF. CDR3 coding DNA: TGTGCCAGCAGCCCCCGGGACTTCAGCACCGGGGAGCTGTTTTTT.

CDR3 nucleotides: TGCGCCAGCAGGCCCGGAGGACCGCGGCCACCTGGACCCCAGCATTTT. Protein sequence: CASRPGGPRPPGPQHF. This chain joins TRBV23-1 and TRBJ1-5; D unclear. TRBV23-1 belongs to the ORF category, with a function that is uncertain. The CDR3 covers 16 residues. V was pared by 6 bases and J by 10 bases, with 25 bases between.

This chain connects TRBV19 to TRBJ1-3, with unresolved D. Germline-derived CDR1 and CDR2 are LNHDA and SQIVND (reference sequence). CDR3 length: 16 residues. Trimming stripped 1 base from V and 0 bases from J, with 10 bases between. CDR3 DNA sequence: TGTGCCAGTAGTATAGTAGGCGGCCGCTCTGGAAACACCATATATTTT. Its translation is CASSIVGGRSGNTIYF.

The chain is built from TRBV19 and TRBJ1-2; TRBD1 matches 7 bases. Per the germline V gene, CDR1 is LNHDA and CDR2 is SQIVND (reference sequence). Trimming cost V 7 bases and J 0 bases; bases outside gene matches: 11. The CDR3 has 16 residues. CDR3: CASMGTDKWTNYGYTF. CDR3 bases: TGTGCCAGTATGGGGACAGACAAGTGGACTAACTATGGCTACACCTTC. Complete variable domain (other parts from reference TRBV19 and TRBJ1-2): DGGITQSPKYLFRKEGQNVTLSCEQNLNHDAMYWYRQDPGQGLRLIYYSQIVNDFQKGDIAEGYSVSREKKESFPLTVTSAQKNPTAFYLCASMGTDKWTNYGYTFGSGTRLTVV.

This clone was seen more than once but under ten times. This sequence joins TRBV3-1 (or the pseudogene TRBV3-2) and TRBJ1-1, with D maybe TRBD1 (6 bases). The CDR3 is 15 amino acids. V was shortened by 4 bases and J by 7 bases, with 19 bases between the two germline ends. The V gene's germline CDR1 is LGHDT and CDR2 YNNKEL (reference sequence). CDR3: CASSRRAQGRGEAFF. The CDR3, as DNA: TGTGCCAGCAGCCGCAGAGCGCAGGGGAGAGGTGAAGCTTTCTTT.

This chain links TRBV11-2 with TRBJ1-2, with D possibly being TRBD1 (6 bases). V was trimmed by 5 bases and J by 7 bases, leaving 17 bases between them. This CDR3 has 14 amino acids. Germline V gene sequence: CDR1 SGHAT, CDR2 FQNNGV. CDR3 in amino acids: CASSLRWDTAGYTF. Here the CDR3 DNA reads TGTGCCAGCAGCCTTAGATGGGACACGGCTGGCTACACCTTC.

This clone was detected a few times. V is TRBV5-6 and J is TRBJ2-3; 9 bases are a match to TRBD2. Germline V gene lookup returns CDR1 SGHDT and CDR2 YYEEEE. Germline trimming cut 2 bases from V and 9 bases from J; bases unmatched to any gene: 13. The CDR3 spans 16 residues. The CDR3 DNA reads TGTGCCAGCAGCTTACCCCCAGCGGGGGGCCGGGAAACGCAGTATTTT. Its protein product is CASSLPPAGGRETQYF.

This clone was recorded only once. The chain couples TRBV5-1 to TRBJ1-1; TRBD1 might be the D (6 bases). The CDR3 has 16 residues. The germline CDR1 and CDR2 sequences are SGHRS and YFSETQ. The germline V and J ends were trimmed by 2 bases and 2 bases, with 16 bases remaining between them. The CDR3 bases are TGCGCCAGCAGCTTAACAGGGATGCGGCTAAACACTGAAGCTTTCTTT. This gives the protein CASSLTGMRLNTEAFF.

This clone was recorded only once. The chain joins TRBV14 to TRBJ2-6; D gene uncertain. Trimming pared 0 bases from V and 0 bases from J, leaving 12 bases between. Germline V gene lookup returns CDR1 SGHDN and CDR2 FVKESK. The CDR3 length is 18 residues. CDR3: CASSQEDISYSGANVLTF. Written as DNA, the CDR3 is TGTGCCAGCAGCCAAGAAGACATAAGTTACTCTGGGGCCAACGTCCTGACTTTC.

The chain joins TRBV4-3 to TRBJ1-1; the match to TRBD1 covers 7 bases. The junction had 10 bases not matched to a gene; V was cut back by 4 bases and J by 2 bases. The CDR3 length is 16 residues. CDR1 is LGHNA and CDR2 is YSLEER in the germline V gene. For the CDR3, the DNA is TGCGCCAGCAGCCCTCAGGGGGAAGGGGACAACACTGAAGCTTTCTTT. Translating gives CASSPQGEGDNTEAFF.

This clone is a singleton in its sample. The rearrangement links TRBV15 to TRBJ2-7; a weak D match, TRBD2 (6 bases). The CDR3 has 15 amino acids. The germline gives CDR1 LNHNV, CDR2 YYDKDF (reference sequence). Trimming removed 1 base at V and 6 bases at J, with 16 bases between. The CDR3 here is CATSRVVGRTSEQYF. The DNA for the CDR3 is TGTGCCACCAGCAGAGTGGTAGGGAGGACCAGCGAGCAGTACTTC.

This clone was observed a few times. The J gene is TRBJ2-5, the V gene TRBV7-9; no definite D call. The length of the CDR3 is 13 residues. Germline CDR1 SEHNR, CDR2 FQNEAQ (reference sequence). Trimming pared 2 bases from V and 5 bases from J, leaving 9 bases between. CDR3 in amino acids: CASSLYSVETQYF. Here the CDR3 DNA reads TGTGCCAGCAGCTTATATTCAGTGGAGACCCAGTACTTC.

The chain recombines TRBV9 with TRBJ1-1; no clear D gene. The CDR3 sequence is 16 residues long. Germline CDR1 is SGDLS and CDR2 is YYNGEE. V was shortened by 2 bases and J by 1 base, with 15 bases between the two germline ends. CDR3: CASSVGPLAWNTEAFF. CDR3 coding DNA: TGTGCCAGCAGCGTCGGCCCCTTAGCGTGGAACACTGAAGCTTTCTTT. Combining the CDR3 with reference TRBV9 and TRBJ1-1 gives the whole variable domain DSGVTQTPKHLITATGQRVTLRCSPRSGDLSVYWYQQSLDQGLQFLIQYYNGEERAKGNILERFSAQQFPDLHSELNLSSLELGDSALYFCASSVGPLAWNTEAFFGQGTRLTVV.

This sequence joins TRBV6-5 and TRBJ1-5; a possible D gene is TRBD1 (5 bases). This CDR3 contains 14 residues. Germline V gene data show CDR1 as MNHEY and CDR2 as SVGAGI. The V gene lost 2 bases and the J gene lost 5 bases, with 10 bases spanning the gap. The CDR3 DNA reads TGTGCCAGCAGTTACCCAGGGAGGGATCAGCCCCAGCATTTT. Amino acid sequence: CASSYPGRDQPQHF.

DNA of the CDR3: TGTGCCAGCTCACCGAGATTAACGAGCCAAGGGGACACTGAAGCTTTCTTT. Translated, it gives CASSPRLTSQGDTEAFF. The chain employs TRBV18 and TRBJ1-1, with TRBD1 as a possible D gene (5 bases). Germline assignment: CDR1 KGHSH and CDR2 LQKENI. The CDR3 is 17 residues long. Trimming stripped 3 bases from V and 3 bases from J, with 20 bases between.

This chain links TRBV21-1 with TRBJ1-1; the DNA was not used to check the table's D call, TRBD1. TRBV21-1 is deemed a pseudogene. The CDR3 contains 21 residues. DNA for the CDR3: TGTGCCAGCAGCAAAAAAGGGGTAGACAGGGAGGAGGGGAGTGCGGGGACTGAAGCTTTCTTT. This gives the protein CASSKKGVDREEGSAGTEAFF.